One sample yielded the 32 T cell receptor beta chains listed below, sequenced in a study of response to subunit inactivated influenza vaccine. TCRdb reprocessed the RT-PCR reads via MiXCR and lists one record per CDR3 protein. The table includes around 570,000 distinct CDR3 sequences, around 10% detected once. The same specimen was also included in a second study, on T cells expressing NK-cell markers. That work contributes: It was by 5'RACE template switching with UMIs that TCR beta cDNA was made.

The source was PBMCs from blood, collected on the day of vaccination. The receptors originated from a man in his forties or fifties who received an inactivated influenza vaccine.

This clonotype has only a few counts. This chain links TRBV11-2 with TRBJ1-6, with D possibly TRBD1 on 6 matching bases. CDR1 is SGHAT and CDR2 is FQNNGV in the germline V gene. V was trimmed by 1 base and J by 0 bases, leaving 13 bases between them. There are 18 residues in the CDR3. DNA of the CDR3: TGTGCCAGCAGCTTAGGTGGGGGCGGGAGCTCCTATAATTCACCCCTCCACTTT. It translates to CASSLGGGGSSYNSPLHF.

This clonotype occurred a few times. Written as DNA, the CDR3 is TGTGCCAGCAGTTACACCGACAGGGTCCAACAAAAAGGGACTAGCGGGGGGTACTACGAGCAGTACTTC. As protein: CASSYTDRVQQKGTSGGYYEQYF. The chain recombines TRBV6-2 or TRBV6-3 with TRBJ2-7; 15 nucleotides align to TRBD2. Germline CDR1 is MNHEY and CDR2 is SVGEGT. This CDR3 region has 23 residues. Trimming removed 2 bases from V and 3 bases from J; junction bases left unmatched: 23.

In this sample, this clonotype turned up a few times. This chain uses TRBV6-2 or TRBV6-3 with TRBJ2-1; D is undetermined. CDR1 and CDR2 (germline): MNHEY, SVGEGT. This CDR3 contains 13 residues. Between the trimmed V and J ends, which lost 2 bases and 4 bases, there was a span of 6 bases. The DNA for the CDR3 is TGTGCCAGCAGTTACAACCCGTACAATGAGCAGTTCTTC. It encodes CASSYNPYNEQFF.

This clonotype was detected a few times. This chain uses TRBV30 with TRBJ2-1; no clear D gene. This CDR3 has 15 residues. The V and J ends lost 2 bases and 0 bases respectively, with 11 bases between them. The germline V gene encodes CDR1 GTSNPN and CDR2 SVGIG (reference sequence). The DNA for the CDR3 is TGTGCCTGGAGTCAACACTTGGGCTCCTACAATGAGCAGTTCTTC. Translating gives CAWSQHLGSYNEQFF.

This clonotype showed up just a few times. The chain's CDR3 is CSVCFPGRVQETQYF. DNA of the CDR3: TGCAGCGTTTGTTTTCCGGGACGAGTTCAAGAGACCCAGTACTTC. The V gene is TRBV29-1, the J gene TRBJ2-5; D tentatively fits TRBD1 or TRBD2 (5 bases each). Trimming left V 5 bases short and J 2 bases short, with 18 bases between. CDR3 length: 15 residues. Germline CDR1 is SQVTM and CDR2 is ANQGSEA. The full variable domain, in which reference TRBV29-1 and TRBJ2-5 provide the parts outside the CDR3, is SAVISQKPSRDICQRGTSLTIQCQVDSQVTMMFWYRQQPGQSLTLIATANQGSEATYESGFVIDKFPISRPNLTFSTLTVSNMSPEDSSIYLCSVCFPGRVQETQYFGPGTRLLVL.

This sequence joins TRBV24-1 and TRBJ1-5; possible D gene TRBD1, 6 bases. Germline loops: CDR1 KGHDR, CDR2 SFDVKD. The CDR3 is 15 amino acids. The V gene lost 4 bases and the J gene lost 3 bases, with 12 bases spanning the gap. CDR3 sequence (DNA): TGTGCCACCAGTGAGGGGGGGGCTTTCAATCAGCCCCAGCATTTT. It translates to CATSEGGAFNQPQHF.

This sequence joins TRBV27 and TRBJ2-7; 12 positions agree with TRBD2. The CDR3 totals 17 residues. The trim removed 2 bases at V and 0 bases at J, leaving 5 bases unmatched. Germline CDR1 MNHEY, CDR2 SMNVEV (reference sequence). The CDR3 spells CASSLVGTSGFSYEQYF. DNA for the CDR3: TGTGCCAGCAGTTTAGTGGGGACTAGCGGGTTCTCCTACGAGCAGTACTTC.

The gene calls are TRBV12-3 or TRBV12-4 and TRBJ1-1, with D uncertain. CDR3 size: 14 residues. The ends were cut back, 6 bases at V and 3 bases at J, with 14 bases in the middle. In DNA form, the CDR3 reads TGTGCCAGCAGCCAGCATAGCGGTTACACTGAAGCTTTCTTT. Its translation: CASSQHSGYTEAFF.

This clonotype turned up a few times. The chain carries TRBV7-8 and TRBJ1-2; D gene ambiguous. V was clipped by 5 bases and J by 0 bases, with 13 bases between them. CDR3 length equals 15 residues. Germline-derived CDR1 and CDR2 are SGHVS and FQNEAQ. CDR3 sequence: CASSQTVKANYGYTF. DNA for the CDR3: TGTGCCAGCAGCCAGACGGTCAAAGCTAACTATGGCTACACCTTC.

In this sample, this clonotype turned up many times. V is TRBV4-1 and J is TRBJ2-5, with 10 bases identical to TRBD1. This CDR3 comprises 18 residues. Germline-derived CDR1 and CDR2 are MGHRA and YSYEKL. With 4 bases clipped from V and 4 bases from J, the junction kept 15 bases outside the gene matches. CDR3: CASSPFDEDRGRRETQYF. CDR3 DNA sequence: TGCGCCAGCAGCCCCTTCGACGAAGACAGGGGGCGAAGAGAGACCCAGTACTTC.

Many counts were recorded for this clonotype. This sequence joins TRBV11-2 and TRBJ2-7; 8 bases fit TRBD1. Germline CDR1 and CDR2: SGHAT and FQNNGV. V lost 5 bases, J lost 0 bases, and 3 bases stayed unmatched. The CDR3 length is 14 residues. The CDR3 spells CASSQTGVSYEQYF. The CDR3 nucleotides are TGTGCCAGCAGCCAGACAGGGGTCTCCTACGAGCAGTACTTC.

This chain links TRBV4-1 with TRBJ2-1, with 7 bases matching TRBD1. The V and J ends lost 2 bases and 3 bases, in that order; junction bases with no gene match: 7. Germline V gene lookup returns CDR1 MGHRA and CDR2 YSYEKL. The CDR3 covers 16 residues. CDR3 DNA sequence: TGCGCCAGCAGCCAACAGTACAGGGGAGTCTACAATGAGCAGTTCTTC. This encodes CASSQQYRGVYNEQFF.

The V and J genes are TRBV28 and TRBJ2-7; 7 bases line up with TRBD1. V was clipped by 0 bases and J by 5 bases; unmatched bases: 4. Germline V CDR1 and CDR2: MDHEN, SYDVKM. This CDR3 is built from 14 residues. The CDR3 protein is CASSLWTGYDEQYF. CDR3 DNA sequence: TGTGCCAGCAGTTTATGGACAGGGTATGACGAGCAGTACTTC.

This clonotype was picked up many times. This chain uses TRBV7-2 with TRBJ2-7, with TRBD2 matching over 11 bases. The CDR3 is made up of 15 amino acids. V trimming: 4 bases; J trimming: 4 bases; junction bases outside the gene matches: 6. Germline-derived CDR1 and CDR2 are SGHTA and FQGNSA. CDR3 DNA: TGTGCCAGCAGCTCAACTAGCGGGAGATCTTACGAGCAGTACTTC. It translates to CASSSTSGRSYEQYF.

This clonotype appeared many times. The V gene is TRBV5-1, the J gene TRBJ2-5; a weak D match, TRBD1 (6 bases). Trimming took 7 bases from V and 0 from J, leaving 10 bases between them. The V gene's germline CDR1 is SGHRS and CDR2 YFSETQ. CDR3 length equals 13 residues. CDR3 in DNA: TGCGCCAGCGCTCGGACAGACCAAGAGACCCAGTACTTC. Protein product: CASARTDQETQYF.

This clonotype was observed at least ten times. The chain couples TRBV7-2 to TRBJ2-3; D is possibly TRBD1 or TRBD2 (5 bases each). Trimming cost V 4 bases and J 2 bases, with 13 bases left between them. The CDR3 runs to 15 residues. Germline V gene lookup returns CDR1 SGHTA and CDR2 FQGNSA. CDR3 amino acids: CASSSGPPTTDTQYF. CDR3 bases: TGTGCCAGCAGCTCGGGACCGCCGACCACAGATACGCAGTATTTT.

V and J are TRBV6-2 or TRBV6-3 and TRBJ2-3, with TRBD2 matching 8 bases. This CDR3 is 15 amino acids long. V shed 5 bases, J shed 6 bases, and the junction held 10 bases outside the gene matches. CDR1 and CDR2 from the germline V gene are MNHEY and SVGEGT. The CDR3 bases are TGTGCCAGCAGTCAATATCCGGGACTAGAGGATACGCAGTATTTT. It translates to CASSQYPGLEDTQYF.

The sample holds many counts of this clonotype. DNA for the CDR3: TGTGCCAGCAGCCCCTCAGGCGGGTATGGCTACACCTTC. Translation gives CASSPSGGYGYTF. The gene calls are TRBV11-2 and TRBJ1-2; the D is unclear. The germline V gene has CDR1 SGHAT and CDR2 FQNNGV. The CDR3 is 13 residues long. The V and J ends lost 5 bases and 5 bases respectively, with 12 bases between them.

This clonotype was observed a handful of times. V gene TRBV4-1 combines with J gene TRBJ2-3, with 10 bases identical to TRBD2. This CDR3 has 17 residues. Germline trimming cut 0 bases from V and 6 bases from J; bases unmatched to any gene: 9. Germline assignment: CDR1 MGHRA and CDR2 YSYEKL. The CDR3 region has the DNA TGCGCCAGCAGCCAAGAATCAGGGACTAGCGTATACGATACGCAGTATTTT. Its translation is CASSQESGTSVYDTQYF.

The CDR3 here is CASSSGDYYEQYF. CDR3 nucleotides: TGTGCCAGCAGTTCCGGGGATTACTACGAGCAGTACTTC. The chain couples TRBV12-3 or TRBV12-4 to TRBJ2-7, with D possibly being TRBD2 (5 bases). Trimming removed 4 bases from V and 3 bases from J, with 10 bases in between. The CDR3 is 13 residues long.

In its sample, this clonotype was seen a few times. The V call is TRBV20-1, the J call TRBJ2-3; TRBD2 aligns across 8 bases. V gave up 7 bases and J gave up 4 bases; unmatched junction bases: 10. Germline V gene lookup returns CDR1 DFQATT and CDR2 SNEGSKA (reference sequence). The CDR3 sequence is 14 residues long. The CDR3 bases are TGCAGTGGTCGAGCCAGCGGGAGACCAGATACGCAGTATTTT. Amino acid sequence: CSGRASGRPDTQYF.

The V gene is TRBV20-1, the J gene TRBJ1-2; TRBD1 might be the D (5 bases). V lost 4 bases to trimming and J lost 0 bases, with 9 bases between them. CDR3 size: 13 residues. CDR1 and CDR2 from the germline V gene are DFQATT and SNEGSKA (reference sequence). The DNA of the CDR3 is TGCAGTGCTATGGACAACTCTAACTATGGCTACACCTTC. Protein: CSAMDNSNYGYTF.

This clonotype was found a few times. The J gene is TRBJ2-1, the V gene TRBV12-3 or TRBV12-4; D possibly uses TRBD1 or TRBD2 (5 bases each). Trimming took 7 bases from V and 7 from J, leaving 20 bases between them. This CDR3 region has 15 residues. The DNA of the CDR3 is TGTGCCAGCAACGCACTCCGGGACGCAGCTAATGAGCAGTTCTTC. Translated: CASNALRDAANEQFF.

The genes are TRBV18 and TRBJ2-1, with 12 bases fitting TRBD2. This CDR3 region has 13 residues. Germline V gene sequence: CDR1 KGHSH, CDR2 LQKENI. The V segment lost 8 bases and the J segment 8 bases; nucleotides outside the gene matches: 4. The CDR3 spells CASRLAGEHEQFF. In DNA, the CDR3 is TGTGCCAGCCGACTAGCGGGAGAGCATGAGCAGTTCTTC.

This clonotype showed up just a few times. The V and J genes are TRBV10-3 and TRBJ1-5, with a tentative D call TRBD1 (5 bases). Between the trimmed V and J ends, which lost 0 bases and 5 bases, there was a span of 17 bases. The germline gives CDR1 ENHRY, CDR2 SYGVKD. This CDR3 spans 17 amino acids. The CDR3 reads CAISESIIGVFDQPQHF. CDR3 DNA: TGTGCCATCAGTGAGTCGATTATAGGGGTATTCGATCAGCCCCAGCATTTT.

V and J are TRBV20-1 and TRBJ2-3, with D possibly being TRBD2 (7 bases). The CDR3 is made up of 15 amino acids. CDR1 is DFQATT, CDR2 SNEGSKA, per germline (reference sequence). V lost 7 bases and J 2 bases, leaving 19 bases between the germline ends. The CDR3 is CSVRGGREYTDTQYF. The CDR3, as DNA: TGCAGTGTTAGGGGGGGGCGGGAGTACACAGATACGCAGTATTTT.

This clonotype was picked up many times. The chain employs TRBV11-1 and TRBJ2-1, with TRBD2 identical over 11 bases. The CDR3 sequence is 19 residues long. The V and J ends lost 1 base and 8 bases, in that order; junction bases with no gene match: 16. CDR1 is SGHAT and CDR2 is FQDESV in the germline V gene (reference sequence). CDR3 sequence (DNA): TGTGCCAGCAGCTTAGGTGCTAGCGGGAGGTCCCTTATCCGGGATGAGCAGTTCTTC. This encodes CASSLGASGRSLIRDEQFF.

In this sample, this clonotype turned up a few times. The chain employs TRBV20-1 and TRBJ1-2, with D perhaps TRBD1 (6 bases). Germline loops: CDR1 DFQATT, CDR2 SNEGSKA (reference sequence). Trimming removed 3 bases at V and 3 bases at J, with 8 bases between. The CDR3 consists of 12 residues. The CDR3 spells CSASGGHYGYTF. The CDR3 DNA reads as TGCAGTGCTAGCGGGGGGCACTATGGCTACACCTTC.

There are many counts of this clonotype. The V call is TRBV4-3, the J call TRBJ1-3; D possibly corresponds to TRBD1 (6 bases). V shed 3 bases and J shed 0 bases, with 12 bases lying between them. The germline V gene encodes CDR1 LGHNA and CDR2 YSLEER. The CDR3 consists of 16 residues. The CDR3 is CASSQMDSISGNTIYF. The CDR3 DNA follows: TGCGCCAGCAGCCAGATGGACAGCATCTCTGGAAACACCATATATTTT.

The chain carries TRBV4-3 and TRBJ1-6; no reliable D call. The CDR3 length is 14 residues. Trimming cost V 1 base and J 10 bases, with 11 bases left between them. From germline, CDR1 is LGHNA and CDR2 YSLEER. For the CDR3, the DNA is TGCGCCAGCAGCCAAGTCGCAGGAGGATCACCCCTCCACTTT. This translates into CASSQVAGGSPLHF.

This clonotype was counted many times. CDR3: CASSQFPGQAREQYF. CDR3 nucleotide sequence: TGTGCCAGCAGCCAATTTCCCGGACAGGCCCGTGAGCAGTACTTC. V is TRBV4-2 and J is TRBJ2-7, with 7 bases that match TRBD1. V shed 2 bases and J 7 bases; nucleotides not matched to a gene: 11. CDR1 and CDR2 from the germline V gene are LGHNA and YNFKEQ. The CDR3 extends over 15 amino acids.

The CDR3 DNA reads as TGTGCCAGCTCACCGGGCGATAGCGGGAGGTACGAGCAGTACTTC. This gives the protein CASSPGDSGRYEQYF. The chain employs TRBV18 and TRBJ2-7; 10 bases are a match to TRBD2. V gave up 3 bases and J gave up 4 bases; unmatched junction bases: 6. CDR1 KGHSH and CDR2 LQKENI come from the germline V gene. This CDR3 contains 15 residues.